This record covers a single T cell receptor beta chain. The antigen is not known. The sample belongs to a study of post-analysis software for immune sequencing data. Included in the TCR beta cDNA libraries were unique molecular identifiers. TCRdb itself ran the PCR reads through MiXCR, one entry per CDR3 protein. The sample lists more than 350,000 distinct CDR3 sequences; approximately 42% were seen once. Germline assignment: CDR1 SGHTA and CDR2 FQGNSA. V dropped 0 bases and J dropped 0 bases, with 12 bases sitting between them. This CDR3 contains 16 residues. Whole-study findings and limits: Controls had lower frequencies than patients of 4 or 5 TRBV segments, which included TRBV5-6, TRBV5-1 and TRBV20-1.

Sequences were obtained from blood. The receptor comes from a girl aged 2-10 years with multiple sclerosis. The rearrangement uses TRBV7-2 and TRBJ2-7; a possible D gene is TRBD1 (6 bases). The CDR3 coding sequence is TGTGCCAGCAGCTTAGCTAGACAGGACCCCTCCTACGAGCAGTACTTC. This translates into CASSLARQDPSYEQYF.